What follows describes a single T cell receptor beta chain. This specimen includes other DNA sequences encoding the same CDR3. Sequencing was performed with immunoSEQ multiplex PCR; in TCRdb, only in-frame clones are kept and a portion is missing. The sample lists a few million clones, 90% to 95% occurring once. Germline V gene sequence: CDR1 LNHDA, CDR2 SQIVND (reference sequence). The V end was cut by 6 bases, the J end by 1 base, with 9 bases between. The CDR3 totals 14 residues. These data belong to a study of shared clonotypes between healthy human individuals. This receptor was obtained from a man younger than 35 in good health. Sequenced input: naive CD4+ T cells sorted from blood. Noted subset: CD45RA+ positively selected. The gene calls are TRBV19 and TRBJ1-4; tentative D call: TRBD1 (5 bases). The CDR3 bases are TGTGCCAGTAGCAGGGATCGAACTAATGAAAAACTGTTTTTT. Its protein product is CASSRDRTNEKLFF.